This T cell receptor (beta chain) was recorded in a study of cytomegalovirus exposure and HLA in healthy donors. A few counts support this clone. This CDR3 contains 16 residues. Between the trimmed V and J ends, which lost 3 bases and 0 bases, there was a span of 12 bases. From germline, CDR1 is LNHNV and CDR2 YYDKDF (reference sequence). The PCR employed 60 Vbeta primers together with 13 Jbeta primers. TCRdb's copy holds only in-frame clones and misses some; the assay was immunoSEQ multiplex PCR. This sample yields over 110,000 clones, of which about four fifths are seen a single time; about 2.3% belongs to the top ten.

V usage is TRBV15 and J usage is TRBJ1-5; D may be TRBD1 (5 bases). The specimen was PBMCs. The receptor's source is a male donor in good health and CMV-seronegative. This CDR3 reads CATSRPTDYSNQPQHF. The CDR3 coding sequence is TGTGCCACCAGCAGGCCGACAGATTATAGCAATCAGCCCCAGCATTTT.